The clone carrying this T cell receptor (beta chain) was seen only once. Its antigen is undetermined. Each donor (without exception) was a healthy Caucasian. This CDR3 comprises 13 residues. Germline values: CDR1 SNHLY, CDR2 FYNNEI. Between the trimmed V and J ends, which lost 6 bases and 4 bases, there was a span of 9 bases. This specimen comes from a study of identical twins. From the 5' RACE reads, TCRdb called clonotypes with MiXCR, one entry per CDR3 protein. The sample includes 1.5 million to 2 million distinct CDR3 sequences, 32% seen only once; the top ten take over 0.25%. Broader study findings: A lower insertion count was a feature of abundant cord blood beta clonotypes, with no such feature in memory repertoires. Donors were not followed over many years; analysis was cross-sectional.

Sequencing was carried out using cord blood. This receptor was obtained from a newborn girl in good health. This chain connects TRBV2 to TRBJ1-4; the D is unclear. CDR3 sequence: CASRDGYNEKLFF. CDR3 nucleotide sequence: TGTGCCAGCAGGGACGGATATAATGAAAAACTGTTTTTT.